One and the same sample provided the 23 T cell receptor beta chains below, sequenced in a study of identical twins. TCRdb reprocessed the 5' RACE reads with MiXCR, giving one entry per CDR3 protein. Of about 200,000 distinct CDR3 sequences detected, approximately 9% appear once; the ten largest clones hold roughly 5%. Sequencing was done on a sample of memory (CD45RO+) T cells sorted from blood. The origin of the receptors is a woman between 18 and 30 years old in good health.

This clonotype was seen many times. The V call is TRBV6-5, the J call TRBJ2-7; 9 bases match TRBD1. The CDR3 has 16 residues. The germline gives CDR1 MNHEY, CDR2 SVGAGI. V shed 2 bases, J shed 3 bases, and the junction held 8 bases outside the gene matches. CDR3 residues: CASSYTVPGQGYEQYF. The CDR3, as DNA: TGTGCCAGCAGTTACACCGTACCGGGACAGGGCTACGAGCAGTACTTC.

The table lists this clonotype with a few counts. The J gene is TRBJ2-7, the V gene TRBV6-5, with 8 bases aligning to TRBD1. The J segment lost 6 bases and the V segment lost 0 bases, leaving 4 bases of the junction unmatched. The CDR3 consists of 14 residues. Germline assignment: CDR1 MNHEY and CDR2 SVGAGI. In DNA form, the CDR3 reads TGTGCCAGCAGTTACTCCAGGGGGCGTCCCGAGCAGTACTTC. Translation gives CASSYSRGRPEQYF.

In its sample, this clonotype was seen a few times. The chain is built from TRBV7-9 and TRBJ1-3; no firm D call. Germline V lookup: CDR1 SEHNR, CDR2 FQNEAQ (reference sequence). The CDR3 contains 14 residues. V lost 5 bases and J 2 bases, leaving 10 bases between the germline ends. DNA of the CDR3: TGTGCCAGCAGCCCCGAACTGGCTGGAAACACCATATATTTT. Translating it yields CASSPELAGNTIYF.

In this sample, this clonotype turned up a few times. CDR3 region: CASSLEASGVKETQYF. CDR3 coding DNA: TGCGCCAGCAGCTTGGAGGCTAGCGGGGTGAAAGAGACCCAGTACTTC. The chain combines TRBV5-1 with TRBJ2-5; 9 bases agree with TRBD2. Germline V gene lookup returns CDR1 SGHRS and CDR2 YFSETQ. The CDR3 runs to 16 residues. The V segment lost 0 bases and the J segment 3 bases; nucleotides outside the gene matches: 6.

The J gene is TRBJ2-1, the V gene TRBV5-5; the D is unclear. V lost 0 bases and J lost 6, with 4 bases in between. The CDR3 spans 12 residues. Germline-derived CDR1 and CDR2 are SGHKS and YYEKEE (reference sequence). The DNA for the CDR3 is TGTGCCAGCAGCTTGGTACGCAATGAGCAGTTCTTC. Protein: CASSLVRNEQFF.

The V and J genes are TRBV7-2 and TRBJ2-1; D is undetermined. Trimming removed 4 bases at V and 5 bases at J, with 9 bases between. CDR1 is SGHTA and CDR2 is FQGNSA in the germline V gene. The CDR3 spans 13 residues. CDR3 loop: CASSWKEHNEQFF. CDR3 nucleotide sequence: TGTGCCAGCAGCTGGAAGGAACACAATGAGCAGTTCTTC.

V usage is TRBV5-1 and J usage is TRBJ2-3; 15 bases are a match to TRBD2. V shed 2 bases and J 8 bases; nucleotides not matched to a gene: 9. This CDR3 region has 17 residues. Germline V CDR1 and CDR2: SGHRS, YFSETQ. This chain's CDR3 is CASSLGGTSGRTVTQYF. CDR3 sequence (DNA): TGCGCCAGCAGCTTAGGCGGGACTAGCGGGAGGACTGTTACGCAGTATTTT.

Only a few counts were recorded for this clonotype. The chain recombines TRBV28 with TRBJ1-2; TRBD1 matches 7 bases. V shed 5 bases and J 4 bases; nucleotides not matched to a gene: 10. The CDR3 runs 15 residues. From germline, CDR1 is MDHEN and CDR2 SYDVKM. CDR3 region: CASSPPTGRIYGYTF. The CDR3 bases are TGTGCCAGCAGTCCACCGACAGGGAGGATCTATGGCTACACCTTC.

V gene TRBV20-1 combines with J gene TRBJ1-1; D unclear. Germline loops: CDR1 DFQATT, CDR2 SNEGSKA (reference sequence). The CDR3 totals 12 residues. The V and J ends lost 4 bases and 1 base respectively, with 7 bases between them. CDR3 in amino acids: CSATVGNTEAFF. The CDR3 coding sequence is TGCAGTGCTACGGTGGGGAACACTGAAGCTTTCTTT.

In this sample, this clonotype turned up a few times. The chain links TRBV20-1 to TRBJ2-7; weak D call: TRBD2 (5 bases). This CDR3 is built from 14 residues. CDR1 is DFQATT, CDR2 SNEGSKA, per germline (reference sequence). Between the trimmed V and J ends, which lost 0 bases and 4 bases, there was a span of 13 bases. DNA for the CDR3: TGCAGTGCTAGAGATTACGGGATGGCTTACGAGCAGTACTTC. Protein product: CSARDYGMAYEQYF.

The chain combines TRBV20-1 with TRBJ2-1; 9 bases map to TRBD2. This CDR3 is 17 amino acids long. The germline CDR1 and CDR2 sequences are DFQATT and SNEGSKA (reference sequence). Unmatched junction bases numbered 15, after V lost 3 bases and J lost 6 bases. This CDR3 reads CSASSPLGTSQGNEQFF. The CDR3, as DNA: TGCAGTGCTAGTAGCCCCCTCGGGACTAGCCAGGGCAATGAGCAGTTCTTC.

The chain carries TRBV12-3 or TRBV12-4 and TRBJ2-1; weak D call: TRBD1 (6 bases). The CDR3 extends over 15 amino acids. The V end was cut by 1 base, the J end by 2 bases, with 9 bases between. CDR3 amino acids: CASSLDRAPYNEQFF. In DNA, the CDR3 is TGTGCCAGCAGTTTAGACAGGGCCCCCTACAATGAGCAGTTCTTC.

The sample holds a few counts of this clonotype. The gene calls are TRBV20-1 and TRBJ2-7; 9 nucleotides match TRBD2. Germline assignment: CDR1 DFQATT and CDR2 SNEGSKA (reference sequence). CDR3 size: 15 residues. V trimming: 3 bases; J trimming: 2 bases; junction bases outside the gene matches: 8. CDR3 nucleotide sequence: TGCAGTGCTAGTGACTGGCGGGAGGGCCCCTACGAGCAGTACTTC. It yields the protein CSASDWREGPYEQYF.

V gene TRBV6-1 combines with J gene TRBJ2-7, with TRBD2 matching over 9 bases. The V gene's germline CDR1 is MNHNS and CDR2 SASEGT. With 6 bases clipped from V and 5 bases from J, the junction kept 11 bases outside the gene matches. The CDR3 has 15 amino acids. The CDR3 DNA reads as TGTGCCAGCAGCCTATCGGGGACTAGCTTCCACGAGCAGTACTTC. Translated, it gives CASSLSGTSFHEQYF.

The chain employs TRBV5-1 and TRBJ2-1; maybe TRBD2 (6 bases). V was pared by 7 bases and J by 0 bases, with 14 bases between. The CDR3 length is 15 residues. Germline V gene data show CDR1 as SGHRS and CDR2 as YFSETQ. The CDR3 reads CASRPGEVSYNEQFF. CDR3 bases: TGCGCCAGCCGGCCGGGGGAGGTCTCCTACAATGAGCAGTTCTTC.

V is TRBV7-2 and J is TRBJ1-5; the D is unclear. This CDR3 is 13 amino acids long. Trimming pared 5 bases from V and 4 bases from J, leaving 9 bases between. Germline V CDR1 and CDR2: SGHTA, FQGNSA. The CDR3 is CASSPQPNQPQHF. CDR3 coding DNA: TGTGCCAGCAGCCCCCAGCCGAATCAGCCCCAGCATTTT.

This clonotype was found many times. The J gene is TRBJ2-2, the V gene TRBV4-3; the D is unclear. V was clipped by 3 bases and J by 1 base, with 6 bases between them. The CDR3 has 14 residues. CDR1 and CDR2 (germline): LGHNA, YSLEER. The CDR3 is CASSHRENTGELFF. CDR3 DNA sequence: TGCGCCAGCAGCCATCGCGAGAACACCGGGGAGCTGTTTTTT.

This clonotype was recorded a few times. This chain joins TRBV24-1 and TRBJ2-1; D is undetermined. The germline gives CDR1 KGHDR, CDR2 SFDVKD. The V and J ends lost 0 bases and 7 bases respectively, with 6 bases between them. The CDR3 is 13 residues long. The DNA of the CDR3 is TGTGCCACCAGTGATTTGTCGAAGAATGAGCAGTTCTTC. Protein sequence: CATSDLSKNEQFF.

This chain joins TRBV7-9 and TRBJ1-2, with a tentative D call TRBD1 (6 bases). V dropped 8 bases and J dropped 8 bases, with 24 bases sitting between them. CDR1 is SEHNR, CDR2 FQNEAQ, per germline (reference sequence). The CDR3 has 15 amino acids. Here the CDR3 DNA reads TGTGCCAGCTATCAAGGCGGGGGGCACGAGAAAGGCTACACCTTC. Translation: CASYQGGGHEKGYTF.

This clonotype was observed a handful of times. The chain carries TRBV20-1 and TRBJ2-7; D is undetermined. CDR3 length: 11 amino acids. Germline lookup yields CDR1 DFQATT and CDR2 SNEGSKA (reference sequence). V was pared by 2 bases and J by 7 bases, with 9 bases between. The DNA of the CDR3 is TGCAGTGCTAGACGTGAGTTGGAGCAGTACTTC. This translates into CSARRELEQYF.

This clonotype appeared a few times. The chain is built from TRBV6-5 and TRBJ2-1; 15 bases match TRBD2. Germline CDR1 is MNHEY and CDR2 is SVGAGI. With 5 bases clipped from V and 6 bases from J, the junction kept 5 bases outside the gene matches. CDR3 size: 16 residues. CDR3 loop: CASSTRTSGRVNEQFF. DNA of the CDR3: TGTGCCAGCAGTACTCGGACTAGCGGGAGGGTCAATGAGCAGTTCTTC.

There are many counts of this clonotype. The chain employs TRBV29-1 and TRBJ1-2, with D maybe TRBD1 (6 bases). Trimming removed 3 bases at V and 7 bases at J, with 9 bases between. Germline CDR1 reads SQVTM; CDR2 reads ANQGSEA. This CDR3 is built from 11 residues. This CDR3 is CSVDSRGGYTF. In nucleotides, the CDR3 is TGCAGCGTTGACTCCAGGGGTGGCTACACCTTC.

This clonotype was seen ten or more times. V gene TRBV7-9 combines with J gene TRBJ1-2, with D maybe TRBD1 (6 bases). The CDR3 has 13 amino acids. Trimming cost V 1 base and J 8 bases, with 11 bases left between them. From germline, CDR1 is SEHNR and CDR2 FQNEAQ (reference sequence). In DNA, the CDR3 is TGTGCCAGCAGCTTAGACAGGGTAATCGGCTACACCTTC. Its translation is CASSLDRVIGYTF. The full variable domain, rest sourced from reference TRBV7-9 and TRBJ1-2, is DTGVSQNPRHKITKRGQNVTFRCDPISEHNRLYWYRQTLGQGPEFLTYFQNEAQLEKSRLLSDRFSAERPKGSFSTLEIQRTEQGDSAMYLCASSLDRVIGYTFGSGTRLTVV.